This entry is about one T cell receptor (beta chain). This sample was taken from a study of OX40 agonist ivuxolimab in advanced cancers. This CDR3 contains 16 residues. The V segment lost 4 bases and the J segment 5 bases; nucleotides outside the gene matches: 6. The germline V gene has CDR1 MNHNS and CDR2 SASEGT. Method: immunoSEQ multiplex PCR; TCRdb's copy keeps in-frame clones and lacks some. The table has about 75,000 clones, about 85% seen once; the top ten hold 15% to 20%. Autoimmune disease history or systemic immunosuppression led to patients being barred. Source: CD4+ or CD8+ T cells sorted from blood, taken in a trial of the OX40 agonist ivuxolimab. This TCR was recovered from an adult with an advanced solid tumor such as melanoma, head and neck, liver or kidney cancer. The chain recombines TRBV6-1 with TRBJ2-1; 12 bases map to TRBD2. CDR3 in DNA: TGTGCCAGCAGTGCCCTAGCGGGAGGGCGCAACAATGAGCAGTTCTTC. The encoded protein is CASSALAGGRNNEQFF.